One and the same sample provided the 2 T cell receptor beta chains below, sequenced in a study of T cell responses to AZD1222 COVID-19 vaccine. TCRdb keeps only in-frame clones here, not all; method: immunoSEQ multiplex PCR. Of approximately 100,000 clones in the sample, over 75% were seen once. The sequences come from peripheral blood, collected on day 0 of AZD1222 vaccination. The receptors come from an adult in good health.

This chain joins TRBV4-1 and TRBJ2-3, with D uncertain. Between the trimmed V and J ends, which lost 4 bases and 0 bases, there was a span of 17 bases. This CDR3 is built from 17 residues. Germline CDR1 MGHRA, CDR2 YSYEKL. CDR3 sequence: CASSRAGLPTSTDTQYF. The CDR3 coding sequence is TGCGCCAGCAGCCGGGCCGGCCTGCCCACTAGCACAGATACGCAGTATTTT.

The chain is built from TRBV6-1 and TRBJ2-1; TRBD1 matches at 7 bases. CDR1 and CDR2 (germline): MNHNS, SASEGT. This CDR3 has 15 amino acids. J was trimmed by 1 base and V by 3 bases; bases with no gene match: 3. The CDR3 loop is CASSETGISYNEQFF. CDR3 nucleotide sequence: TGTGCCAGCAGTGAGACAGGGATATCCTACAATGAGCAGTTCTTC.